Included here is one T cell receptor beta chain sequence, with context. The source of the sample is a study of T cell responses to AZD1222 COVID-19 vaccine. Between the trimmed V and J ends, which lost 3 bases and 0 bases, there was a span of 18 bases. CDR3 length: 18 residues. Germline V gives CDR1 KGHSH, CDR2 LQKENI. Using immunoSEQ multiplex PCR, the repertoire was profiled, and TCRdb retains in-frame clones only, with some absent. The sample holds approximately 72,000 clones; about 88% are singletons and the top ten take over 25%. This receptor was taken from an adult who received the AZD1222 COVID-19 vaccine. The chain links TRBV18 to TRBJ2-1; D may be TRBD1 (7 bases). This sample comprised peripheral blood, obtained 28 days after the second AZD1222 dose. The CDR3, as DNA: TGTGCCAGCTCACCCCCATTCGCGGGACAGAGCTCCTACAATGAGCAGTTCTTC. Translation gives CASSPPFAGQSSYNEQFF.